The sequence of this T cell receptor beta chain was determined in a study of glioma-infiltrating T cells after dendritic cell vaccination. Study outcomes and limitations: Longer survival after dendritic cell vaccination followed higher pretreatment TIL content. Only a small number of patients had complete blood and tumor samples.

Libraries were prepared by immunoSEQ multiplex PCR; TCRdb keeps only in-frame clonotypes and omits some of them. The sample lists 100,000 or so clones, nearly 90% occurring once. With respect to this clone: Its antigen is as yet unknown.

This CDR3 is built from 20 residues. V lost 1 base to trimming and J lost 12 bases; unmatched junction nucleotides: 26. Germline assignment: CDR1 SGHNT and CDR2 YENEEA. The time point denotes: after dendritic cell vaccination, including at tumor progression/relapse. This chain links TRBV11-3 with TRBJ2-1, with 8 bases identical to TRBD2. The TCR was taken from a human donor with glioblastoma. This material consisted of blood, taken after dendritic cell vaccination. The CDR3 DNA reads TGTGCCAGCAGCTTAGGGGGGTCTCAATCACCTACTAGCGGACAACGTGGGCAGTTCTTC. As protein: CASSLGGSQSPTSGQRGQFF.